This T cell receptor (beta chain) was identified in a study of OX40 agonist ivuxolimab in advanced cancers. The study, taken as a whole, reports: Expanded clones tended on average to be more numerous among CD8+ T cells than CD4+.

Of note for this clone: The antigen is undetermined.

Autoimmune disease history or systemic immunosuppression excluded patients. With baseline, cycle 4 day 1, and cycle 7 day 1 as timepoints, blood was sampled. The CDR3 extends over 13 amino acids. Trimming cost V 1 base and J 0 bases, with 3 bases left between them. Germline V gene data show CDR1 as LGHNA and CDR2 as YSLEER. Sequencing was performed with immunoSEQ multiplex PCR; in TCRdb, only in-frame clones are kept and a portion is missing. This table has about 100,000 clones, 94% appearing once. This chain links TRBV4-3 with TRBJ1-1; D remains ambiguous. This TCR came from an adult with an advanced solid tumor such as melanoma, head and neck, liver or kidney cancer. This material consisted of CD4+ or CD8+ T cells sorted from blood, taken in a trial of the OX40 agonist ivuxolimab. The CDR3 here is CASSQVMNTEAFF. DNA for the CDR3: TGCGCCAGCAGCCAAGTCATGAACACTGAAGCTTTCTTT.